The next 32 T cell receptor beta chains were all read from a single sample in a study of shared clonotypes between healthy human individuals. The method was immunoSEQ multiplex PCR; TCRdb's version includes in-frame clones alone and lacks a portion of them. The sample records approximately 460,000 clones, over 60% being singletons. Specimen: PBMCs. Receptor source: a woman in her thirties or forties in good health. Some clones in this sample may be carry-over from other donors' samples.

V is TRBV11-2 and J is TRBJ2-3, with 15 bases fitting TRBD2. CDR1 is SGHAT and CDR2 is FQNNGV in the germline V gene. V lost 0 bases and J lost 7; bases outside the gene matches: 8. CDR3 length: 18 amino acids. The CDR3 loop is CASSLDSGTSGRRNTQYF. The CDR3 DNA follows: TGTGCCAGCAGCTTAGATTCCGGGACTAGCGGGAGGCGAAATACGCAGTATTTT.

V and J are TRBV27 and TRBJ1-1; 7 bases map to TRBD1. The germline CDR1 and CDR2 sequences are MNHEY and SMNVEV (reference sequence). Unmatched junction bases numbered 13, after V lost 6 bases and J lost 6 bases. The CDR3 contains 15 residues. The CDR3 sequence is CASSPLTGEGAEAFF. CDR3 nucleotides: TGTGCCAGCAGCCCGCTAACAGGGGAAGGAGCTGAAGCTTTCTTT.

The chain combines TRBV4-3 with TRBJ2-3; TRBD2 matches at 9 bases. Germline CDR1 LGHNA, CDR2 YSLEER. Trimming cost V 0 bases and J 7 bases; bases outside gene matches: 8. There are 16 residues in the CDR3. The CDR3 nucleotides are TGCGCCAGCAGCCAAGATGTCAGCGGGAGGTTATATACGCAGTATTTT. This encodes CASSQDVSGRLYTQYF.

V and J are TRBV11-2 and TRBJ1-2; 11 bases fit TRBD1. CDR3 length: 15 residues. Unmatched junction bases numbered 4, after V lost 3 bases and J lost 4 bases. Germline assignment: CDR1 SGHAT and CDR2 FQNNGV. The CDR3 loop is CASSFAGTGGYGYTF. CDR3 nucleotides: TGTGCCAGCAGCTTCGCCGGGACAGGGGGCTATGGCTACACCTTC.

As to this clone: One base separates it from a far larger clone, so it is likely a read error. This chain connects TRBV25-1 to TRBJ1-2; 7 bases map to TRBD1. Germline V gene sequence: CDR1 MGHDK, CDR2 SYGVNS. The length of the CDR3 is 14 residues. Here the CDR3 reads CTSSAGTDHYGYTF. The CDR3 bases are TGTACCAGCAGTGCAGGGACAGACCACTATGGCTACACCTTC.

A few counts support this clone. Here the CDR3 reads CASSPRQGSVYTF. The DNA for the CDR3 is TGTGCCAGCAGCCCAAGGCAGGGTTCTGTCTACACCTTC. V and J are TRBV7-2 and TRBJ1-2; possibly TRBD1 for D (5 bases). Germline V gene sequence: CDR1 SGHTA, CDR2 FQGNSA. The length of the CDR3 is 13 residues. With 5 bases removed from V and 10 bases from J, the gap between germline ends came to 17 bases.

The chain employs TRBV19 and TRBJ2-2, with D perhaps TRBD2 (5 bases). The CDR3 loop spans 13 amino acids. V was clipped by 8 bases and J by 7 bases, with 14 bases between them. In germline, CDR1 is LNHDA, CDR2 SQIVND (reference sequence). The CDR3 nucleotides read TGTGCCAGTCGCGACGGACTTTACGGGGAGCTGTTTTTT. Protein product: CASRDGLYGELFF. Filled out from reference TRBV19 and TRBJ2-2, the complete variable domain reads DGGITQSPKYLFRKEGQNVTLSCEQNLNHDAMYWYRQDPGQGLRLIYYSQIVNDFQKGDIAEGYSVSREKKESFPLTVTSAQKNPTAFYLCASRDGLYGELFFGEGSRLTVL.

The gene calls are TRBV2 and TRBJ2-3; the D gene is possibly TRBD2 (6 bases). Germline CDR1 is SNHLY and CDR2 is FYNNEI. V was trimmed by 4 bases and J by 4 bases, leaving 9 bases between them. The CDR3 totals 13 residues. This chain's CDR3 is CASSVGGADTQYF. The CDR3 bases are TGTGCCAGCAGTGTCGGGGGAGCAGATACGCAGTATTTT.

The chain recombines TRBV21-1 with TRBJ1-3. TRBV21-1 is a pseudogene locus. The CDR3 runs 17 residues. As DNA, the CDR3 is TGTGCCAGCAGCAAAAGGGCAAGAGGTATCTCTGGAAACACCATATATTTT. Its translation: CASSKRARGISGNTIYF.

This clone was detected many times. This chain uses TRBV30 with TRBJ1-1; D is perhaps TRBD1 (6 bases). The CDR3 is 13 residues long. Germline CDR1 GTSNPN, CDR2 SVGIG (reference sequence). Trimming stripped 5 bases from V and 11 bases from J, with 21 bases between. As DNA, the CDR3 is TGTGCCTGGGGAGAACAGGGCATTACTGGGGCTTTCTTT. It encodes CAWGEQGITGAFF. The full variable domain, completed using reference TRBV30 and TRBJ1-1, is SQTIHQWPATLVQPVGSPLSLECTVEGTSNPNLYWYRQAAGRGLQLLFYSVGIGQISSEVPQNLSASRPQDRQFILSSKKLLLSDSGFYLCAWGEQGITGAFFGQGTRLTVV.

About this clone: A single base is all that separates this from a far larger clone, so a read error is likely. The sample holds other DNA sequences that translate to the same CDR3. The rearrangement links TRBV29-1 to TRBJ2-5, with 7 bases matching TRBD1. Germline lookup yields CDR1 SQVTM and CDR2 ANQGSEA. CDR3 length equals 12 residues. CDR3 DNA sequence: TGCAGCGGGGGGACAGCCCAAGAGACTCAGTACTTC. Translated, it gives CSGGTAQETQYF.

This clone was seen a handful of times. This chain connects TRBV6-1 to TRBJ2-7; D might be TRBD2 (6 bases). Trimming pared 3 bases from V and 4 bases from J, leaving 22 bases between. The germline V gene encodes CDR1 MNHNS and CDR2 SASEGT. This CDR3 has 17 amino acids. The CDR3 nucleotides are TGTGCCAGCAGTGATCGGGCGGGACCGCCTTTCGGGTACGAGCAGTACTTC. Translation gives CASSDRAGPPFGYEQYF.

This chain joins TRBV18 and TRBJ1-5; 7 bases map to TRBD1. The CDR3 is 15 residues long. Looked up from germline, CDR1 is KGHSH and CDR2 is LQKENI. Trimming took 1 base from V and 1 from J; bases not matched to a gene: 1. The DNA of the CDR3 is TGTGCCAGCTCACCACAACAGGGGAGCAATCAGCCCCAGCATTTT. Its protein product is CASSPQQGSNQPQHF.

V gene TRBV4-2 combines with J gene TRBJ1-5; D is undetermined. Germline V gene sequence: CDR1 LGHNA, CDR2 YNFKEQ. Between the trimmed V and J ends, which lost 3 bases and 0 bases, there was a span of 9 bases. The CDR3 has 15 amino acids. This chain's CDR3 is CASSQAQNSNQPQHF. The CDR3 nucleotides read TGTGCCAGCAGCCAGGCCCAGAATAGCAATCAGCCCCAGCATTTT.

As for this clone: A read error may be the cause here, since a much bigger clone is one base away. In DNA, the CDR3 is TGTGCCAGCAATTACTCCGGGGTTAACGAGCAGTACTTC. It specifies CASNYSGVNEQYF. This sequence joins TRBV6-5 and TRBJ2-7; weak D call: TRBD2 (5 bases). This CDR3 contains 13 residues. Germline-derived CDR1 and CDR2 are MNHEY and SVGAGI.

A note on this clone: This probably arose from a read error, given a far larger clone one base away. The rearrangement links TRBV30 to TRBJ2-2; D call uncertain. This CDR3 is 14 amino acids long. Trimming removed 0 bases at V and 1 base at J, with 6 bases between. CDR1 is GTSNPN, CDR2 SVGIG, per germline (reference sequence). CDR3 residues: CAWSVQRNTGELFF. The CDR3 DNA reads TGTGCCTGGAGTGTACAACGGAACACCGGGGAGCTGTTTTTT.

Comment on this clone: This likely traces to a read error, being one base from a far larger clone. The chain carries TRBV4-1 and TRBJ1-5; D ambiguous. The CDR3 runs to 18 residues. Germline loops: CDR1 MGHRA, CDR2 YSYEKL. The CDR3 reads CASSQEAVGEGEDQSQHF. The CDR3 DNA sequence: TGCGCCAGCAGCCAAGAAGCGGTCGGGGAAGGTGAGGATCAGTCCCAGCATTTT.

The chain links TRBV6-5 to TRBJ1-1, with D possibly matching TRBD1 (5 bases). Per the germline V gene, CDR1 is MNHEY and CDR2 is SVGAGI. The V and J ends lost 4 bases and 0 bases respectively, with 9 bases between them. The CDR3 contains 14 residues. CDR3 sequence: CASSSGHLNTEAFF. The CDR3 nucleotides read TGTGCCAGCAGTTCGGGGCACTTGAACACTGAAGCTTTCTTT.

The chain is built from TRBV7-9 and TRBJ2-7; D not resolved. Germline values: CDR1 SEHNR, CDR2 FQNEAQ (reference sequence). This CDR3 region has 13 residues. Trimming left V 3 bases short and J 2 bases short, with 8 bases between. CDR3 bases: TGTGCCAGCAGCTTTGGGCGAGCCTACGAGCAGTACTTC. As protein: CASSFGRAYEQYF.

The chain recombines TRBV2 with TRBJ1-1, with 7 bases lining up with TRBD1. The V gene's germline CDR1 is SNHLY and CDR2 FYNNEI. CDR3 length equals 14 residues. V was clipped by 8 bases and J by 4 bases; unmatched bases: 10. CDR3 nucleotides: TGTGCCAGCTCCTTGACAGGGATGGCCACTGAAGCTTTCTTT. Its translation is CASSLTGMATEAFF.

The chain carries TRBV4-3 and TRBJ2-5; D possibly corresponds to TRBD2 (6 bases). Trimming stripped 4 bases from V and 2 bases from J, with 11 bases between. The V gene's germline CDR1 is LGHNA and CDR2 YSLEER. The CDR3 has 14 amino acids. CDR3 loop: CASSPEGAQETQYF. The CDR3 region has the DNA TGCGCCAGCAGCCCGGAGGGTGCGCAAGAGACCCAGTACTTC.

The sample holds many counts of this clone. This CDR3 reads CASSLNGLAVETQYF. The CDR3 nucleotides read TGTGCCAGCAGCTTAAATGGCCTAGCCGTGGAGACCCAGTACTTC. The genes are TRBV7-3 and TRBJ2-5, with TRBD2 as a possible D gene (5 bases). The V and J ends lost 1 base and 5 bases respectively, with 14 bases between them. This CDR3 has 15 amino acids. The germline gives CDR1 SGHTA, CDR2 FQGTGA. The complete variable domain, with remaining parts taken from reference TRBV7-3 and TRBJ2-5, reads GAGVSQTPSNKVTEKGKYVELRCDPISGHTALYWYRQSLGQGPEFLIYFQGTGAADDSGLPNDRFFAVRPEGSVSTLKIQRTERGDSAVYLCASSLNGLAVETQYFGPGTRLLVL.

This clone was counted between two and nine times. The chain is built from TRBV11-2 and TRBJ2-7, with TRBD2 as a possible D gene (5 bases). This CDR3 region has 17 residues. The V and J ends lost 2 bases and 3 bases respectively, with 20 bases between them. Per the germline V gene, CDR1 is SGHAT and CDR2 is FQNNGV. The CDR3 DNA reads as TGTGCCAGCAGCTTATCATCGGCTAGCTCACTTAACTACGAGCAGTACTTC. Encoded protein: CASSLSSASSLNYEQYF.

A few counts support this clone. This chain joins TRBV29-1 and TRBJ1-1, with no clear D. Germline V gene sequence: CDR1 SQVTM, CDR2 ANQGSEA. The CDR3 is 12 amino acids. Deletions cut 0 bases from V and 8 bases from J, with 10 bases between. The CDR3 region is CSVEERVREAFF. The CDR3 nucleotides are TGCAGCGTTGAAGAAAGGGTTCGAGAAGCTTTCTTT.

V is TRBV7-3 and J is TRBJ2-5; D is unclear. Germline V gives CDR1 SGHTA, CDR2 FQGTGA. The ends were cut back, 5 bases at V and 5 bases at J, with 9 bases in the middle. The CDR3 has 12 residues. The DNA for the CDR3 is TGTGCCAGCAGCCTCTACGGGGAGACCCAGTACTTC. It specifies CASSLYGETQYF.

The chain combines TRBV9 with TRBJ1-3; D unclear. The ends were cut back, 2 bases at V and 1 base at J, with 7 bases in the middle. The CDR3 is 14 amino acids. Germline V gives CDR1 SGDLS, CDR2 YYNGEE. CDR3: CASSVLGSGNTIYF. The DNA of the CDR3 is TGTGCCAGCAGCGTTCTGGGTTCTGGAAACACCATATATTTT.

This chain's CDR3 is CSVDGSSYNEQFF. In nucleotides, the CDR3 is TGCAGCGTTGACGGGAGCTCCTACAATGAGCAGTTCTTC. The chain combines TRBV29-1 with TRBJ2-1, with a weak D call TRBD2 (6 bases). The germline V and J ends were trimmed by 3 bases and 0 bases, with 6 bases remaining between them. Germline values: CDR1 SQVTM, CDR2 ANQGSEA. The CDR3 loop spans 13 amino acids.

The chain is built from TRBV5-1 and TRBJ1-1, with D uncertain. Trimming shortened V by 5 bases and J by 2 bases, and 7 bases separated the two germline ends. The CDR3 covers 12 residues. Germline lookup yields CDR1 SGHRS and CDR2 YFSETQ. Here the CDR3 reads CASRVGNTEAFF. CDR3 nucleotides: TGCGCCAGCAGGGTCGGTAACACTGAAGCTTTCTTT. Using reference TRBV5-1 and TRBJ1-1 for the parts outside the CDR3, the full variable domain is KAGVTQTPRYLIKTRGQQVTLSCSPISGHRSVSWYQQTPGQGLQFLFEYFSETQRNKGNFPGRFSGRQFSNSRSEMNVSTLELGDSALYLCASRVGNTEAFFGQGTRLTVV.

This clone was seen a handful of times. DNA for the CDR3: TGTGCCAGCAGCGTAGGGTTTGGGGATGAGCAGTTCTTC. Translated: CASSVGFGDEQFF. The chain uses TRBV9 and TRBJ2-1; D not resolved. Trimming removed 0 bases at V and 8 bases at J, with 9 bases between. The CDR3 consists of 13 residues. Germline CDR1 SGDLS, CDR2 YYNGEE.

This clone showed up just once. V is TRBV10-1 and J is TRBJ2-3; 9 nucleotides line up with TRBD1. Germline V gene lookup returns CDR1 WNHNN and CDR2 SYGVQD (reference sequence). CDR3 length: 18 amino acids. Germline trimming cut 7 bases from V and 0 bases from J; bases unmatched to any gene: 14. The CDR3 DNA is TGCGCCAGCATCTCCGGGACAGGGACAAGGGCAAGCACAGATACGCAGTATTTT. It is translated as CASISGTGTRASTDTQYF.

This chain links TRBV28 with TRBJ2-3; D call uncertain. The V end was cut by 5 bases, the J end by 6 bases, with 21 bases between. Germline CDR1 MDHEN, CDR2 SYDVKM. The CDR3 is made up of 16 amino acids. The CDR3 DNA reads as TGTGCCAGCAGTCCCGTGGGCACCTCAAACGGGGATACGCAGTATTTT. This gives the protein CASSPVGTSNGDTQYF.

The sample holds a few counts of this clone. Other DNA sequences in this specimen translate into the identical CDR3. V gene TRBV30 combines with J gene TRBJ2-7, with D hard to call. CDR3 size: 12 residues. Trimming took 2 bases from V and 0 from J, leaving 5 bases between them. The V gene's germline CDR1 is GTSNPN and CDR2 SVGIG (reference sequence). DNA for the CDR3: TGTGCCTGGAGTCCTAGCTCCTACGAGCAGTACTTC. Translated: CAWSPSSYEQYF.